A single sample is the source of the 13 T cell receptor beta chains below, sequenced in a study of T cells in localized non-small cell lung cancer. Libraries were prepared by immunoSEQ multiplex PCR; TCRdb keeps only in-frame clonotypes and omits some of them. The sample comprises approximately 10,000 clones, approximately 80% of which are singletons, and roughly a fifth rests with the top ten. Sequences were derived from peripheral blood mononuclear cells, sampled before any cancer treatment. The receptors here all came from a female donor of 60 years or more with stage II lung adenocarcinoma.

This clone was detected a few times. The chain carries TRBV7-6 and TRBJ1-1; D not resolved. Germline assignment: CDR1 SGHVS and CDR2 FNYEAQ. With 1 base removed from V and 1 base from J, the gap between germline ends came to 7 bases. The CDR3 is made up of 14 amino acids. Here the CDR3 DNA reads TGTGCCAGCAGCTTAGGACCCCAGAACACTGAAGCTTTCTTT. Encoded protein: CASSLGPQNTEAFF. Variable domain in full (rest from reference TRBV7-6 and TRBJ1-1): GAGVSQSPRYKVTKRGQDVALRCDPISGHVSLYWYRQALGQGPEFLTYFNYEAQQDKSGLPNDRFSAERPEGSISTLTIQRTEQRDSAMYRCASSLGPQNTEAFFGQGTRLTVV.

J is TRBJ1-5 and V is TRBV6-5, with TRBD1 matching 9 bases. J lost 6 bases, V lost 5 bases, and 5 bases had no gene match. The germline gives CDR1 MNHEY, CDR2 SVGAGI. This CDR3 is built from 14 residues. In DNA, the CDR3 is TGTGCCAGCAGTGACAGGGGGGATGGTCAGCCCCAGCATTTT. It translates to CASSDRGDGQPQHF.

The chain has TRBV19 and TRBJ2-7; 12 nucleotides line up with TRBD2. The junction had 10 bases not matched to a gene; V was cut back by 5 bases and J by 5 bases. Germline values: CDR1 LNHDA, CDR2 SQIVND (reference sequence). The CDR3 consists of 16 residues. The CDR3 loop is CASSPTSGSAEDEQYF. DNA for the CDR3: TGTGCCAGTAGTCCGACTAGCGGGAGCGCTGAGGACGAGCAGTACTTC.

The chain has TRBV4-2 and TRBJ1-3; D remains ambiguous. The V end was cut by 0 bases, the J end by 5 bases, with 8 bases between. From germline, CDR1 is LGHNA and CDR2 YNFKEQ. The CDR3 contains 14 residues. In nucleotides, the CDR3 is TGTGCCAGCAGCCAAGACGTACGGAGAAACACCATATATTTT. Protein sequence: CASSQDVRRNTIYF.

CDR3 in DNA: TGTGCCAGCAGTTTTCAACGACTGGCTAGCGGGGGCCTCTACAATGAGCAGTTCTTC. Encoded protein: CASSFQRLASGGLYNEQFF. This rearrangement joins TRBV28 to TRBJ2-1, with 10 positions matching TRBD2. The CDR3 runs to 19 residues. CDR1 is MDHEN, CDR2 SYDVKM, per germline. With V trimmed by 3 bases and J by 3 bases, 14 bases remained unmatched.

V and J are TRBV6-1 and TRBJ1-5; TRBD1 might be the D (5 bases). The length of the CDR3 is 15 residues. Trimming pared 0 bases from V and 5 bases from J, leaving 11 bases between. In germline, CDR1 is MNHNS, CDR2 SASEGT. The CDR3 nucleotides are TGTGCCAGCAGTGAAGCTCGGGGCAGCGATCAGCCCCAGCATTTT. Its translation: CASSEARGSDQPQHF.

This rearrangement joins TRBV2 to TRBJ2-3; a possible D gene is TRBD2 (5 bases). CDR1 is SNHLY, CDR2 FYNNEI, per germline. CDR3 size: 14 residues. V shed 7 bases and J shed 10 bases, with 21 bases lying between them. The CDR3 loop is CASTPGQAVGAQYF. CDR3 coding DNA: TGTGCCAGCACCCCCGGCCAAGCGGTCGGGGCGCAGTATTTT. Supplemented by reference TRBV2 and TRBJ2-3, the full variable domain reads EPEVTQTPSHQVTQMGQEVILRCVPISNHLYFYWYRQILGQKVEFLVSFYNNEISEKSEIFDDQFSVERPDGSNFTLKIRSTKLEDSAMYFCASTPGQAVGAQYFGPGTRLTVL.

This clone was seen a handful of times. This rearrangement joins TRBV29-1 to TRBJ1-2; no definite D call. This CDR3 contains 12 residues. V lost 8 bases to trimming and J lost 8 bases, with 18 bases between them. The germline V gene encodes CDR1 SQVTM and CDR2 ANQGSEA. CDR3 sequence (DNA): TGCAGCTTCATGACGGCCGCACTAGGCTACACCTTC. Its protein product is CSFMTAALGYTF.

This chain uses TRBV28 with TRBJ1-5, with D possibly TRBD1 on 5 matching bases. CDR3 length: 17 amino acids. CDR1 and CDR2 from the germline V gene are MDHEN and SYDVKM. V lost 6 bases and J 2 bases, leaving 20 bases between the germline ends. CDR3: CASSRILVGDGNQPQHF. The CDR3 nucleotides are TGTGCCAGCAGCCGCATCTTGGTGGGGGACGGCAATCAGCCCCAGCATTTT.

The rearrangement links TRBV9 to TRBJ2-3; 7 nucleotides line up with TRBD2. This CDR3 has 16 amino acids. CDR1 is SGDLS, CDR2 YYNGEE, per germline. The trim removed 0 bases at V and 5 bases at J, leaving 9 bases unmatched. In nucleotides, the CDR3 is TGTGCCAGCAGCGTAGGCTTTAGCGGGCATTTAGATACGCAGTATTTT. Protein product: CASSVGFSGHLDTQYF.

This clone came up a few times. The V call is TRBV29-1, the J call TRBJ1-1; 7 bases line up with TRBD1. Germline assignment: CDR1 SQVTM and CDR2 ANQGSEA. Trimming took 0 bases from V and 0 from J; bases not matched to a gene: 4. CDR3 length equals 15 residues. This CDR3 reads CSVEDQGGLNTEAFF. In nucleotides, the CDR3 is TGCAGCGTTGAAGATCAGGGGGGGCTGAACACTGAAGCTTTCTTT.

The chain combines TRBV19 with TRBJ2-7; 8 bases match TRBD1. The CDR3 extends over 15 amino acids. The V gene end was trimmed by 3 bases and the J gene end by 6 bases; junction bases not matched to a gene: 10. In germline, CDR1 is LNHDA, CDR2 SQIVND (reference sequence). In DNA, the CDR3 is TGTGCCAGTAGTATCGGGCGGCAGGGGGCCGGCGAGCAGTACTTC. Translated, it gives CASSIGRQGAGEQYF.

The rearrangement uses TRBV7-9 and TRBJ2-3; TRBD2 aligns across 9 bases. Germline trimming cut 5 bases from V and 1 base from J; bases unmatched to any gene: 4. Germline loops: CDR1 SEHNR, CDR2 FQNEAQ (reference sequence). CDR3 length equals 15 residues. The CDR3 reads CASSPWTSGTDTQYF. CDR3 nucleotides: TGTGCCAGCAGCCCATGGACTAGCGGCACAGATACGCAGTATTTT.